A selection of T cell receptor beta chains follows, all from one sample in a study of OX40 agonist ivuxolimab in advanced cancers. Clones were read by immunoSEQ multiplex PCR, and TCRdb kept only the in-frame ones, dropping some. The table records about 67,000 clones, over 75% of them present only once. Sequenced here: CD4+ or CD8+ T cells sorted from blood, sampled in a trial of the OX40 agonist ivuxolimab. These receptors all stem from an adult with an advanced solid tumor such as melanoma, head and neck, liver or kidney cancer. Both conserved end residues are part of each CDR3. D genes are given only for firm matches. Not all rows give a size; the values are once, few, many and, for expanded clones, a class.

>TRBD2|.|TRBV5-6|TRBJ2-1
CASSFREGHRSFEQFF
TGTGCCAGCAGCTTCCGGGAGGGCCATAGAAGCTTTGAGCAGTTCTTC
>.|.|TRBV11-3|TRBJ2-2
CASSLKANTGELFF
TGTGCCAGCAGCCTAAAGGCTAACACCGGGGAGCTGTTTTTT
>TRBD1|.|TRBV6-4|TRBJ2-5
CASSDPPRTGGETQYF
TGTGCCAGCAGTGACCCACCGCGGACAGGTGGTGAGACCCAGTACTTC
>.|.|TRBV19|TRBJ2-7
CASSIDLWGPTYEQYF
TGTGCCAGTAGTATAGATCTGTGGGGGCCTACCTACGAGCAGTACTTC
>TRBD2|few|TRBV27|TRBJ2-1
CASSPWGTSGSASYNEQFF
TGTGCCAGCAGTCCCTGGGGGACTAGCGGGAGCGCATCCTACAATGAGCAGTTCTTC
>TRBD1|.|TRBV18|TRBJ1-5
CASSRPGTGGDQPQHF
TGTGCCAGCTCACGACCCGGGACAGGGGGAGATCAGCCCCAGCATTTT
>.|few|TRBV2|TRBJ1-1
CASGRQSNTEAFF
TGTGCCAGCGGCCGACAGTCAAACACTGAAGCTTTCTTT
>.|once|TRBV5-8|TRBJ1-2
CASSFQGEGYTF
TGTGCCAGCAGCTTCCAGGGTGAAGGCTACACCTTC
>.|.|TRBV7-2|TRBJ2-3
CASSLSPTSTDTQYF
TGTGCCAGCAGCCTTAGCCCAACTAGCACAGATACGCAGTATTTT
>TRBD2|.|TRBV5-4|TRBJ2-3
CASSLIAGGPLTDTQYF
TGTGCCAGCAGCTTGATAGCGGGAGGCCCCCTTACAGATACGCAGTATTTT
>.|.|TRBV28|TRBJ2-7
CASSFPGGAPPYEQYF
TGTGCCAGCAGTTTCCCTGGTGGGGCCCCACCCTACGAGCAGTACTTC
>.|.|TRBV19|TRBJ1-5
CASTPRADQPQHF
TGTGCCAGTACCCCGAGGGCGGATCAGCCCCAGCATTTT
>.|.|TRBV11-1|TRBJ2-3
CASSFEMTDTQYF
TGTGCCAGCAGCTTTGAAATGACAGATACGCAGTATTTT
>TRBD1|.|TRBV6-6|TRBJ1-2
CASSQTGRGVYGYTF
TGTGCCAGCAGCCAGACAGGGCGGGGGGTTTATGGCTACACCTTC
>.|.|TRBV30|TRBJ1-2
CAWAGGVHYTF
TGTGCCTGGGCGGGGGGGGTTCACTACACCTTC